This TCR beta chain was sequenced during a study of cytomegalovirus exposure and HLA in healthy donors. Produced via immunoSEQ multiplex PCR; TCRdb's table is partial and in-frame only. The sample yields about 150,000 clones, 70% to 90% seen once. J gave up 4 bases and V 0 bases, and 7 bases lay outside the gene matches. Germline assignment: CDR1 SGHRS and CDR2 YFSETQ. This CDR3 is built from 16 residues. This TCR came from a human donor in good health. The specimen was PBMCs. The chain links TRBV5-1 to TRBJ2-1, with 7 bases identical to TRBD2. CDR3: CASSLGGGSLYNEQFF. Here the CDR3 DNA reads TGCGCCAGCAGCTTGGGTGGCGGGAGCCTTTACAATGAGCAGTTCTTC.